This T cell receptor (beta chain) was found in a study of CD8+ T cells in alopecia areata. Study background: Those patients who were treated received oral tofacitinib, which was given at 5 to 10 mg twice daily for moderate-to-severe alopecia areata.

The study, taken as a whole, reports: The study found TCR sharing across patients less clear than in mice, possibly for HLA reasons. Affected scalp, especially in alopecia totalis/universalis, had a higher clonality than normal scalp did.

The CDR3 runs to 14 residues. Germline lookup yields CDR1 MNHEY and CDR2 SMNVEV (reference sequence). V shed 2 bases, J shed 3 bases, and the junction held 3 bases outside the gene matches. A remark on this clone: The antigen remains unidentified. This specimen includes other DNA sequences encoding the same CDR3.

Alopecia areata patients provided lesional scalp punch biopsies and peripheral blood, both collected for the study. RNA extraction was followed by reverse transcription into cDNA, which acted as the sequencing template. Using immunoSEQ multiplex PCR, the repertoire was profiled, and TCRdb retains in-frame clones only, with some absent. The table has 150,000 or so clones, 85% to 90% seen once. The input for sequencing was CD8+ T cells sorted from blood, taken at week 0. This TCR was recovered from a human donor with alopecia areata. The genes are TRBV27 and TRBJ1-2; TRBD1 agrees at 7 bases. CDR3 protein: CASSLGQGDYGYTF. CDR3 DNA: TGTGCCAGCAGTTTAGGGCAGGGGGACTATGGCTACACCTTC.